The following is a T cell receptor beta chain sequence with its context. The authors' processing: Scientists estimated how many nucleated cells there were by amplifying reference gene primers. The repertoire was sequenced with immunoSEQ multiplex PCR; TCRdb's copy has only in-frame clones and lacks some. Clone size and the V and J calls come from that table; the DNA yielded D and trimming. The data contain 11,000 or so clones, about 80% of them singletons. The sample originates from a study of blood T cell repertoires in COVID-19. Study-wide context: Samples taken during acute and convalescent COVID-19 were collected in the United States, Italy and Spain. T cells, B-cell-depleted T cells, or PBMCs provided the cDNA or gDNA that served as material.

CDR3 length: 14 residues. CDR1 and CDR2 from the germline V gene are SGHTA and FQGNSA. V dropped 5 bases and J dropped 3 bases, with 11 bases sitting between them. V usage is TRBV7-2 and J usage is TRBJ1-3; D is possibly TRBD1 (5 bases). This clonotype originated in a man older than 75 with acute or convalescent COVID-19. Material: peripheral blood. CDR3 nucleotide sequence: TGTGCCAGCAGCCGGGGGAACTATGGAAACACCATATATTTT. It yields the protein CASSRGNYGNTIYF.